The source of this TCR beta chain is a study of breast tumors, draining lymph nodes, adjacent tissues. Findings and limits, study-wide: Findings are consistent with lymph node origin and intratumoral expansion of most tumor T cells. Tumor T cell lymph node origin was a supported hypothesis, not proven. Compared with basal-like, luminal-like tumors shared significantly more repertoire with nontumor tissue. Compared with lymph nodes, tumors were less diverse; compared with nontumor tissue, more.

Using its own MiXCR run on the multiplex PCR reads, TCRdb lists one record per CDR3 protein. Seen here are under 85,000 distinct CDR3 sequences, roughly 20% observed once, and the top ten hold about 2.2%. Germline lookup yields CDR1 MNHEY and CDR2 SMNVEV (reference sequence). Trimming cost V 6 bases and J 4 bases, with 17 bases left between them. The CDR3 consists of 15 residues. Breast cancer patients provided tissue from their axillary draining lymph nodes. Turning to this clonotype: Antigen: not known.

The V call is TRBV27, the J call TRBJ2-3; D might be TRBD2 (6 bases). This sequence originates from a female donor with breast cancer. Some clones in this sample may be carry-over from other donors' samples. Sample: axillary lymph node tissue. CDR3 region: CASSLSGHRPDTQYF. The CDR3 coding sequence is TGTGCCAGCAGCCTCAGCGGGCATCGGCCAGATACGCAGTATTTT.